One sample yielded the 19 T cell receptor beta chains listed below, sequenced in a study of cytomegalovirus exposure and HLA in healthy donors. PCR amplification relied on 60 Vbeta primers (plus 13 Jbeta primers). Sequenced by immunoSEQ multiplex PCR; TCRdb stores in-frame clones only, minus some. The table has around 120,000 clones, 79% seen once; the top ten hold around 4.5%. The sample was PBMCs. These receptors were collected from a young man in good health and CMV-seropositive.

The chain carries TRBV6-5 and TRBJ2-1; unclear D gene. The ends were cut back, 2 bases at V and 5 bases at J, with 4 bases in the middle. The V gene's germline CDR1 is MNHEY and CDR2 SVGAGI. The length of the CDR3 is 12 residues. As DNA, the CDR3 is TGTGCCAGCAGTTACCCTAACAATGAGCAGTTCTTC. It yields the protein CASSYPNNEQFF.

The rearrangement uses TRBV18 and TRBJ1-1; D is perhaps TRBD1 (6 bases). The CDR3 loop spans 13 amino acids. The germline V gene has CDR1 KGHSH and CDR2 LQKENI. The V end lost 6 bases, the J end lost 4 bases, and 12 bases lay between the germline ends. The CDR3 protein is CASSTGPFTEAFF. The CDR3 nucleotides are TGTGCCAGCTCTACAGGGCCTTTCACTGAAGCTTTCTTT.

This clone was detected only a few times. The CDR3 DNA reads as TGTGCCAGCACCCCGTGGGGGGTGGCCCTTCTCGGGAATGAGCAGTTCTTC. Its protein product is CASTPWGVALLGNEQFF. This chain connects TRBV11-2 to TRBJ2-1; D is perhaps TRBD2 (6 bases). The CDR3 spans 17 residues. V was cut by 7 bases and J by 7 bases, with 26 bases left in between. Germline V gene sequence: CDR1 SGHAT, CDR2 FQNNGV. Filled out from reference TRBV11-2 and TRBJ2-1, the complete variable domain reads EAGVAQSPRYKIIEKRQSVAFWCNPISGHATLYWYQQILGQGPKLLIQFQNNGVVDDSQLPKDRFSAERLKGVDSTLKIQPAKLEDSAVYLCASTPWGVALLGNEQFFGPGTRLTVL.

The chain carries TRBV5-1 and TRBJ2-5; 11 bases agree with TRBD2. Germline V gene sequence: CDR1 SGHRS, CDR2 YFSETQ. This CDR3 contains 16 residues. V trimming: 2 bases; J trimming: 2 bases; junction bases outside the gene matches: 5. The CDR3 DNA follows: TGCGCCAGCAGCTTACTAGCGGGAGTAGGGCAAGAGACCCAGTACTTC. Its translation: CASSLLAGVGQETQYF. Supplemented by reference TRBV5-1 and TRBJ2-5, the full variable domain reads KAGVTQTPRYLIKTRGQQVTLSCSPISGHRSVSWYQQTPGQGLQFLFEYFSETQRNKGNFPGRFSGRQFSNSRSEMNVSTLELGDSALYLCASSLLAGVGQETQYFGPGTRLLVL.

This chain links TRBV16 with TRBJ1-1; D uncertain. Germline V CDR1 and CDR2: KGHSY, FQNENV. Trimming took 4 bases from V and 2 from J, leaving 8 bases between them. The CDR3 consists of 13 residues. CDR3 sequence: CASSPLPNTEAFF. CDR3 coding DNA: TGTGCCAGCAGCCCTCTCCCCAACACTGAAGCTTTCTTT.

The chain joins TRBV4-1 to TRBJ2-3, with D uncertain. Germline lookup yields CDR1 MGHRA and CDR2 YSYEKL. The V gene lost 0 bases and the J gene lost 2 bases, with 6 bases spanning the gap. The CDR3 totals 14 residues. DNA for the CDR3: TGCGCCAGCAGCCAAGACCCATCCACAGATACGCAGTATTTT. Its protein product is CASSQDPSTDTQYF.

The rearrangement joins TRBV9 to TRBJ2-3; a possible D gene is TRBD2 (5 bases). V was trimmed by 0 bases and J by 0 bases, leaving 11 bases between them. The germline V gene encodes CDR1 SGDLS and CDR2 YYNGEE. The CDR3 length is 16 residues. As DNA, the CDR3 is TGTGCCAGCAGCGTAGAATCTTCGGGGAGCACAGATACGCAGTATTTT. It encodes CASSVESSGSTDTQYF.

For this clone: One end of the junction varies from germline; a read error may be responsible. The V and J genes are TRBV30 and TRBJ2-4; D is possibly TRBD2 (6 bases). This CDR3 contains 14 residues. CDR1 GTSNPN and CDR2 SVGIG come from the germline V gene (reference sequence). The CDR3 reads CAWSRGSGKNSQYF. CDR3 sequence (DNA): TGTGCCTGGAGTCGGGGGTCGGGCAAAAACAGTCAGTACTTC.

The chain recombines TRBV4-3 with TRBJ1-2; D is ambiguous. V lost 0 bases to trimming and J lost 4 bases, with 9 bases between them. Germline V lookup: CDR1 LGHNA, CDR2 YSLEER. The CDR3 runs to 14 residues. CDR3 protein: CASSQESGSYGYTF. The CDR3 DNA reads TGCGCCAGCAGCCAAGAGTCAGGCAGCTATGGCTACACCTTC.

J is TRBJ2-3 and V is TRBV4-1; maybe TRBD2 (6 bases). CDR3 length: 16 residues. Germline V lookup: CDR1 MGHRA, CDR2 YSYEKL. V lost 1 base and J lost 2, with 13 bases in between. The CDR3 is CASSQATGGITDTQYF. The CDR3 DNA follows: TGCGCCAGCAGCCAAGCAACTGGAGGGATCACAGATACGCAGTATTTT.

The chain recombines TRBV7-2 with TRBJ2-7, with 11 nucleotides matching TRBD2. CDR3 size: 16 residues. Germline trimming cut 5 bases from V and 0 bases from J; bases unmatched to any gene: 6. CDR1 and CDR2 from the germline V gene are SGHTA and FQGNSA. The CDR3 spells CASSEVAGGPSYEQYF. The CDR3 DNA reads as TGTGCCAGCAGCGAAGTAGCGGGAGGGCCCTCCTACGAGCAGTACTTC. Variable domain in full (rest from reference TRBV7-2 and TRBJ2-7): GAGVSQSPSNKVTEKGKDVELRCDPISGHTALYWYRQSLGQGLEFLIYFQGNSAPDKSGLPSDRFSAERTGGSVSTLTIQRTQQEDSAVYLCASSEVAGGPSYEQYFGPGTRLTVT.

This chain links TRBV5-1 with TRBJ1-1; possible D gene TRBD1, 5 bases. V was pared by 0 bases and J by 0 bases, with 12 bases between. Germline lookup yields CDR1 SGHRS and CDR2 YFSETQ. The CDR3 contains 16 residues. Written as DNA, the CDR3 is TGCGCCAGCAGCTTGGCTTCAGGGTCTATGAACACTGAAGCTTTCTTT. This sequence encodes CASSLASGSMNTEAFF.

This rearrangement joins TRBV7-9 to TRBJ1-6; 12 bases align to TRBD1. There are 14 residues in the CDR3. J was trimmed by 19 bases and V by 1 base; bases with no gene match: 8. Germline loops: CDR1 SEHNR, CDR2 FQNEAQ (reference sequence). The CDR3 coding sequence is TGTGCCAGCAGCTTAGTTGGGACAGGGGGCGAACTGCACTTT. This translates into CASSLVGTGGELHF.

The chain carries TRBV11-2 and TRBJ2-3; D may be TRBD1 (5 bases). V lost 3 bases and J lost 4, with 14 bases in between. CDR1 is SGHAT, CDR2 FQNNGV, per germline. CDR3 length equals 15 residues. The CDR3 reads CASSFAGSLPDTQYF. CDR3 sequence (DNA): TGTGCCAGCAGCTTCGCAGGGTCGCTACCAGATACGCAGTATTTT. Combining the CDR3 with reference TRBV11-2 and TRBJ2-3 gives the whole variable domain EAGVAQSPRYKIIEKRQSVAFWCNPISGHATLYWYQQILGQGPKLLIQFQNNGVVDDSQLPKDRFSAERLKGVDSTLKIQPAKLEDSAVYLCASSFAGSLPDTQYFGPGTRLTVL.

CDR3 region: CASSDGRVALEQYF. Written as DNA, the CDR3 is TGTGCCAGCAGTGATGGGCGGGTGGCATTAGAGCAGTACTTC. The chain has TRBV2 and TRBJ2-7, with a weak D call TRBD2 (5 bases). V lost 3 bases and J 7 bases, leaving 16 bases between the germline ends. CDR1 is SNHLY, CDR2 FYNNEI, per germline. CDR3 size: 14 residues.

In this sample, this clone turned up once. The gene calls are TRBV4-1 and TRBJ2-7; the match to TRBD2 covers 8 bases. The germline V gene encodes CDR1 MGHRA and CDR2 YSYEKL. The CDR3 loop spans 15 amino acids. Trimming cost V 4 bases and J 4 bases; bases outside gene matches: 9. The CDR3 DNA reads TGCGCCAGCAGCCGGGTTGCACGGGGGGGTTACGAGCAGTACTTC. Translated: CASSRVARGGYEQYF.

The chain couples TRBV7-9 to TRBJ2-1; 12 positions agree with TRBD2. After removal of 1 base from V and 2 bases from J, the junction contained 3 bases not matched to a gene. CDR3 size: 17 residues. Germline values: CDR1 SEHNR, CDR2 FQNEAQ (reference sequence). CDR3 protein: CASSLGLAGGPYNEQFF. CDR3 in DNA: TGTGCCAGCAGCTTAGGGCTAGCGGGAGGGCCCTACAATGAGCAGTTCTTC.

V gene TRBV5-4 combines with J gene TRBJ2-3; D not resolved. V lost 0 bases and J lost 0, with 8 bases in between. Germline lookup yields CDR1 SGHNT and CDR2 YYREEE (reference sequence). The CDR3 contains 15 residues. The CDR3 reads CASSLGASSTDTQYF. For the CDR3, the DNA is TGTGCCAGCAGCTTGGGGGCCTCTAGCACAGATACGCAGTATTTT.

The chain couples TRBV30 to TRBJ2-7, with 7 bases matching TRBD2. J lost 1 base, V lost 2 bases, and 2 bases had no gene match. Germline V gene sequence: CDR1 GTSNPN, CDR2 SVGIG (reference sequence). The CDR3 runs to 13 residues. In DNA form, the CDR3 reads TGTGCCTGGAGTAGCGGGACTTCCTACGAGCAGTACTTC. Its translation: CAWSSGTSYEQYF.